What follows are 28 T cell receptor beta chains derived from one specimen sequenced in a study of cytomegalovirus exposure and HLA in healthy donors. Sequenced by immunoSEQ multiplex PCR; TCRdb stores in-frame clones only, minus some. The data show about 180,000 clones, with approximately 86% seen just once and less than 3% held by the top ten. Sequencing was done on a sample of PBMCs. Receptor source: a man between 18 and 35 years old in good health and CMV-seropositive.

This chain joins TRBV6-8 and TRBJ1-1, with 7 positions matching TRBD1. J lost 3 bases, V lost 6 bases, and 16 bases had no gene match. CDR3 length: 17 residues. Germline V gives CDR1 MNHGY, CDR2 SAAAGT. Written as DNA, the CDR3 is TGTGCCAGCAGACTCACCCCGACAGGGTGGAAGGACACTGAAGCTTTCTTT. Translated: CASRLTPTGWKDTEAFF.

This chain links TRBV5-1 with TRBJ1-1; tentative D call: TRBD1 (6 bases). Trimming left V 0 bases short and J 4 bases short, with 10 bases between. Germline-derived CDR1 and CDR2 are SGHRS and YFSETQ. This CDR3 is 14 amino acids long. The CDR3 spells CASSLGGPGTEAFF. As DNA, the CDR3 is TGCGCCAGCAGCTTGGGGGGGCCAGGCACTGAAGCTTTCTTT. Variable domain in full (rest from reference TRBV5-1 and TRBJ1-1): KAGVTQTPRYLIKTRGQQVTLSCSPISGHRSVSWYQQTPGQGLQFLFEYFSETQRNKGNFPGRFSGRQFSNSRSEMNVSTLELGDSALYLCASSLGGPGTEAFFGQGTRLTVV.

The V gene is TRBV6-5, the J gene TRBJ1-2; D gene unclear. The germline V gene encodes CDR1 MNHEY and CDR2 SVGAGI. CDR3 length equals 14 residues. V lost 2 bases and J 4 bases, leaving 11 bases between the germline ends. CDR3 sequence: CASSYGGSLYGYTF. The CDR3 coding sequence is TGTGCCAGCAGTTACGGTGGCTCCCTCTATGGCTACACCTTC.

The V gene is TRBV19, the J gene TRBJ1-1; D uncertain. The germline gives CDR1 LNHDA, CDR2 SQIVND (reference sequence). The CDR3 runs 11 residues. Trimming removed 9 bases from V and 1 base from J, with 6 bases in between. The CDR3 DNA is TGTGCCAGCGGTTGGAACACTGAAGCTTTCTTT. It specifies CASGWNTEAFF.

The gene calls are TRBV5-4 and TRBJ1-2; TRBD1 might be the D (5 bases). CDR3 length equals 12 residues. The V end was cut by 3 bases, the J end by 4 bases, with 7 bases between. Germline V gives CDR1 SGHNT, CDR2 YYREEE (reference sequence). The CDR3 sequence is CASSSRVYGYTF. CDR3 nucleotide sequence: TGTGCCAGCAGCTCCAGGGTCTATGGCTACACCTTC.

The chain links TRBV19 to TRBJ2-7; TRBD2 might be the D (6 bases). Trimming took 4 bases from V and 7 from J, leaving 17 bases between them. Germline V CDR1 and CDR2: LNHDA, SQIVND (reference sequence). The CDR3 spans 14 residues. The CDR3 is CASSKRAPGWEQYF. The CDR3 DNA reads TGTGCCAGTAGTAAGCGGGCCCCCGGGTGGGAGCAGTACTTC.

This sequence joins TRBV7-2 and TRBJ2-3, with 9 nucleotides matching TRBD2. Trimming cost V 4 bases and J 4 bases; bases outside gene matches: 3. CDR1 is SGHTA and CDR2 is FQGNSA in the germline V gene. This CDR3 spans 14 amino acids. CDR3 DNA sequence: TGTGCCAGCAGCTCCGGGACTAGCCCAGATACGCAGTATTTT. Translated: CASSSGTSPDTQYF.

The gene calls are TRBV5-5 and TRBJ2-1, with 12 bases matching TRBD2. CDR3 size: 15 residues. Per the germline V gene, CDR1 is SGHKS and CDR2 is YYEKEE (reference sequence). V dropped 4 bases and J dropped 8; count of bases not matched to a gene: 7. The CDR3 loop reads CASSLRLAGAYEQFF. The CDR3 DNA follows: TGTGCCAGCAGCCTCCGACTAGCGGGAGCGTATGAGCAGTTCTTC.

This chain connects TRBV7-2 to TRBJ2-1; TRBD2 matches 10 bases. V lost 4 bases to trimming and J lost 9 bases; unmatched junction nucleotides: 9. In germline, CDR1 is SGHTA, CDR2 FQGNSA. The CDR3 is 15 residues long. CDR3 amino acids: CASSSQAGGPSEQFF. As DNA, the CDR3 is TGTGCCAGCAGCTCCCAAGCGGGAGGGCCGAGTGAGCAGTTCTTC.

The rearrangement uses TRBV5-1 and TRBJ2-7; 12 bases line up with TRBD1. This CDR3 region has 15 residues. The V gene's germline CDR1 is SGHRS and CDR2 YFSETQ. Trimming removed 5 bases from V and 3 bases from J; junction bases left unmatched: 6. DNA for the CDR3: TGCGCCAGCAGGGGCCGGGACAGGGGGCTCTACGAGCAGTACTTC. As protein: CASRGRDRGLYEQYF.

CDR3 residues: CASSLTGGNEKLFF. CDR3 DNA: TGTGCCAGCAGCTTGACAGGGGGAAATGAAAAACTGTTTTTT. The chain links TRBV5-4 to TRBJ1-4, with 8 bases identical to TRBD1. J was trimmed by 5 bases and V by 1 base; bases with no gene match: 1. Germline V gives CDR1 SGHNT, CDR2 YYREEE (reference sequence). This CDR3 contains 14 residues.

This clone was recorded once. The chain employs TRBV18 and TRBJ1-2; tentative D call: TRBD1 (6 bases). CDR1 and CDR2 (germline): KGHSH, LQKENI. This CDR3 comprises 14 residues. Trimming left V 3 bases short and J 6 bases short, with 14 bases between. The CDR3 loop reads CASSPSDYRDGYTF. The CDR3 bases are TGTGCCAGCTCACCCTCCGACTACAGGGATGGCTACACCTTC.

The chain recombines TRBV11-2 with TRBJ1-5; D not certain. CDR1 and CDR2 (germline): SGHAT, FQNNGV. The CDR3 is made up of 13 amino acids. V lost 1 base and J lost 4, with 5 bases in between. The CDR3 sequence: CASSLALNQPQHF. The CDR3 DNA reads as TGTGCCAGCAGCTTAGCCCTTAATCAGCCCCAGCATTTT.

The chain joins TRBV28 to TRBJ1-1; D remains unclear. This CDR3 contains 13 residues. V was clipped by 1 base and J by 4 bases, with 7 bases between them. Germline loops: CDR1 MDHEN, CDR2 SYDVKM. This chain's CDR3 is CASSLSVGTEAFF. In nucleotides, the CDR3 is TGTGCCAGCAGTTTATCTGTCGGCACTGAAGCTTTCTTT.

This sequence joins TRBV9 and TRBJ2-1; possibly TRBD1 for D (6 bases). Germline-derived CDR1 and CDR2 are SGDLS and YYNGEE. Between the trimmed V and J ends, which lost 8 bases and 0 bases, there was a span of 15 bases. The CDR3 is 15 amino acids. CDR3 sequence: CASSTGTLSYNEQFF. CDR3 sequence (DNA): TGTGCCAGTTCGACAGGCACCCTCTCCTACAATGAGCAGTTCTTC.

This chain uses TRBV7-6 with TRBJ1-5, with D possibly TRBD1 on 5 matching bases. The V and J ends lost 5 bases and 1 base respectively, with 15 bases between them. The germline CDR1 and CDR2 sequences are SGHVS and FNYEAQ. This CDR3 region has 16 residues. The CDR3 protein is CASSPLGGESNQPQHF. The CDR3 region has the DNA TGTGCCAGCAGCCCCCTGGGGGGGGAGAGCAATCAGCCCCAGCATTTT.

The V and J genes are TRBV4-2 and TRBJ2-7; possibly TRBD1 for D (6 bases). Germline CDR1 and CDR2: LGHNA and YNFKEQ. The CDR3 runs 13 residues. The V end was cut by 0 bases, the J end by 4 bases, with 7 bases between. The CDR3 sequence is CASSQEQGYEQYF. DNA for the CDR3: TGTGCCAGCAGCCAAGAACAGGGTTACGAGCAGTACTTC.

The CDR3, as DNA: TGTGCCAGCAGAGTCGAAGGTCAGGGGGCAACTGAAGCTTTCTTT. Amino acid sequence: CASRVEGQGATEAFF. V and J are TRBV2 and TRBJ1-1; 8 bases are a match to TRBD1. This CDR3 region has 15 residues. CDR1 and CDR2 (germline): SNHLY, FYNNEI. V lost 6 bases and J lost 5; bases outside the gene matches: 11.

The CDR3 reads CASRGQGDTGELFF. The CDR3 DNA sequence: TGTGCCAGCAGGGGTCAGGGTGACACCGGGGAGCTGTTTTTT. J is TRBJ2-2 and V is TRBV6-6; D may be TRBD1 (5 bases). Germline values: CDR1 MNHNY, CDR2 SVGAGI (reference sequence). Trimming removed 6 bases from V and 3 bases from J, with 11 bases in between. The CDR3 is 14 residues long.

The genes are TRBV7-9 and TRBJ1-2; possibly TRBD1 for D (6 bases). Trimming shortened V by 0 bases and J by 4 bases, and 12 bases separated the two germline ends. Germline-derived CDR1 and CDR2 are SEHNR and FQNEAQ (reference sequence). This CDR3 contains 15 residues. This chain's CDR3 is CASSLAPGGAYGYTF. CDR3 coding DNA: TGTGCCAGCAGCTTAGCGCCTGGGGGGGCCTATGGCTACACCTTC.

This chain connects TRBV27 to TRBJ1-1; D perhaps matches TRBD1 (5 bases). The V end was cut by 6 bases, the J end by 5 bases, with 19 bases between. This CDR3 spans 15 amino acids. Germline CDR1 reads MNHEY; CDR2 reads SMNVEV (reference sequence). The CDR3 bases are TGTGCCAGCAGCCCCCTCCGACAGAGGTGGACTGAAGCTTTCTTT. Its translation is CASSPLRQRWTEAFF.

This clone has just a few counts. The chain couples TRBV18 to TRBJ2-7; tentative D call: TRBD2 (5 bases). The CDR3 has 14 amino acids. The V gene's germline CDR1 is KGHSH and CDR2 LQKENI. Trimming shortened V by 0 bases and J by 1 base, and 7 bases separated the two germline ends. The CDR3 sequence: CASSPPSGSYEQYF. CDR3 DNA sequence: TGTGCCAGCTCACCACCTTCGGGGTCCTACGAGCAGTACTTC.

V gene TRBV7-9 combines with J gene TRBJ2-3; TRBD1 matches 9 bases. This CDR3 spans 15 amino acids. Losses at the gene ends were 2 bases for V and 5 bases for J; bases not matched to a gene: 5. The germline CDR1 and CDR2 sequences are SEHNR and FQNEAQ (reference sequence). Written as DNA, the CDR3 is TGTGCCAGCAGCTTAAGCAAGACAGGGGGAGATACGCAGTATTTT. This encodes CASSLSKTGGDTQYF.

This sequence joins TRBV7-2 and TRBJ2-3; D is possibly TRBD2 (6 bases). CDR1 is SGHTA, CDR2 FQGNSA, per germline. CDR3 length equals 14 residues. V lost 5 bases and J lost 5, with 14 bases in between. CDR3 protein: CASSPNQGGDTQYF. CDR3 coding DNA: TGTGCCAGCAGCCCTAATCAGGGAGGAGATACGCAGTATTTT.

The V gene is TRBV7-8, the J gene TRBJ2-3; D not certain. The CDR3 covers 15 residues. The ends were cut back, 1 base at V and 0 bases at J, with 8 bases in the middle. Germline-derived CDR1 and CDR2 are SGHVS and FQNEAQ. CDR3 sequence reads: CASSLELRSTDTQYF. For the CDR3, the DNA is TGTGCCAGCAGCTTAGAACTAAGGAGCACAGATACGCAGTATTTT.

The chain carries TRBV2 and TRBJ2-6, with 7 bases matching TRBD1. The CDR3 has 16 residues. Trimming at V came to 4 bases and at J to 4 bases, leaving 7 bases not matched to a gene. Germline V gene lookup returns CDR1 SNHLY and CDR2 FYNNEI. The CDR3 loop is CASSVTGVLGANVLTF. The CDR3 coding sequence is TGTGCCAGCAGTGTTACAGGGGTGCTAGGGGCCAACGTCCTGACTTTC.

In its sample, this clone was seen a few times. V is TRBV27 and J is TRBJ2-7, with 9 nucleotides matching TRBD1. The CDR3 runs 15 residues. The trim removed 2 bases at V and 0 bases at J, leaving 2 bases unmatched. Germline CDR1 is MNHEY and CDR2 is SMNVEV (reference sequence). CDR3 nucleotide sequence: TGTGCCAGCAGTTTAACGGGACAGGGCTCCTACGAGCAGTACTTC. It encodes CASSLTGQGSYEQYF.

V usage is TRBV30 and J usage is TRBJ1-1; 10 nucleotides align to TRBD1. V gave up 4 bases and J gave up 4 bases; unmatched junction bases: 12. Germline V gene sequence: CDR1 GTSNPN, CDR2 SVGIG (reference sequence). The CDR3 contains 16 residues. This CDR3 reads CAWIGGPTGGGTEAFF. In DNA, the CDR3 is TGTGCCTGGATCGGCGGGCCGACAGGGGGCGGCACTGAAGCTTTCTTT.